The 20 T cell receptor beta chains presented below share a single source sample, sequenced in a study of control samples from healthy donors and cancer patients. The data were produced by immunoSEQ multiplex PCR, yet TCRdb's version contains in-frame clones alone and is incomplete. The repertoire holds 130,000 or so clones, about 88% seen once, with about 3.2% in the top ten. The sequencing sample was made of blood. The receptors come from a man aged 45-60 years in good health.

The chain carries TRBV27 and TRBJ2-3; D may match TRBD1 or TRBD2 (7 bases each). The CDR3 length is 13 residues. Looked up from germline, CDR1 is MNHEY and CDR2 is SMNVEV (reference sequence). Trimming took 5 bases from V and 7 from J, leaving 13 bases between them. The CDR3 DNA reads as TGTGCCAGCAGTCAGGGGGGGCCAAATACGCAGTATTTT. It is translated as CASSQGGPNTQYF.

This clone was seen a handful of times. The chain employs TRBV2 and TRBJ2-1, with 10 bases that match TRBD2. Germline CDR1 reads SNHLY; CDR2 reads FYNNEI. The CDR3 is 16 amino acids. V shed 2 bases and J 12 bases; nucleotides not matched to a gene: 13. CDR3 DNA sequence: TGTGCCAGCAGTGAATCGAATAGCGGGGGGCACAACGGGCAGTTCTTC. Its protein is CASSESNSGGHNGQFF.

This chain links TRBV28 with TRBJ1-1; 7 nucleotides agree with TRBD1. CDR1 MDHEN and CDR2 SYDVKM come from the germline V gene. This CDR3 spans 17 amino acids. Germline trimming cut 4 bases from V and 0 bases from J; bases unmatched to any gene: 11. The CDR3 DNA reads TGTGCCAGCAGTTCCAATAACCGGGACAGACTGAACACTGAAGCTTTCTTT. It codes for CASSSNNRDRLNTEAFF.

The CDR3 protein is CASSTDLDRGIYNQPQHF. As DNA, the CDR3 is TGTGCCAGCAGCACAGACTTAGACAGGGGAATTTACAATCAGCCCCAGCATTTT. The chain carries TRBV2 and TRBJ1-5, with 8 bases that match TRBD1. This CDR3 has 18 residues. Per germline, CDR1 SNHLY and CDR2 FYNNEI. The J segment lost 3 bases and the V segment lost 6 bases, leaving 16 bases of the junction unmatched. Complete variable domain (other parts from reference TRBV2 and TRBJ1-5): EPEVTQTPSHQVTQMGQEVILRCVPISNHLYFYWYRQILGQKVEFLVSFYNNEISEKSEIFDDQFSVERPDGSNFTLKIRSTKLEDSAMYFCASSTDLDRGIYNQPQHFGDGTRLSIL.

J is TRBJ1-2 and V is TRBV19; tentative D call: TRBD1 (5 bases). V lost 4 bases to trimming and J lost 8 bases, with 20 bases between them. The germline CDR1 and CDR2 sequences are LNHDA and SQIVND (reference sequence). There are 15 residues in the CDR3. The CDR3 nucleotides read TGTGCCAGTAGTACTCACCACGGGGGTCTCGGGGGCTACACCTTC. Translated: CASSTHHGGLGGYTF.

CDR3 loop: CAAGPSSSYNEQFF. The CDR3 coding sequence is TGTGCCGCGGGCCCCTCGAGCTCCTACAATGAGCAGTTCTTC. The rearrangement links TRBV15 to TRBJ2-1, with D possibly matching TRBD2 (5 bases). Trimming cost V 11 bases and J 0 bases, with 14 bases left between them. Germline CDR1 and CDR2: LNHNV and YYDKDF (reference sequence). CDR3 size: 14 residues.

V and J are TRBV2 and TRBJ2-1; TRBD2 matches 9 bases. There are 12 residues in the CDR3. J lost 9 bases, V lost 7 bases, and 4 bases had no gene match. The V gene's germline CDR1 is SNHLY and CDR2 FYNNEI. The CDR3 coding sequence is TGTGCCAGCACCGGACTAGCGTTTGAGCAGTTCTTC. Encoded protein: CASTGLAFEQFF.

The chain recombines TRBV6-1 with TRBJ2-2; 12 bases are a match to TRBD1. This CDR3 has 19 amino acids. Germline-derived CDR1 and CDR2 are MNHNS and SASEGT. J gave up 0 bases and V 3 bases, and 8 bases lay outside the gene matches. CDR3 coding DNA: TGTGCCAGCAGTGAGGAGGGGGACAGGGGGCCTGCGAACACCGGGGAGCTGTTTTTT. Translating it yields CASSEEGDRGPANTGELFF.

This chain joins TRBV6-6 and TRBJ2-7; the match to TRBD1 covers 8 bases. The CDR3 totals 13 residues. Trimming at V came to 6 bases and at J to 5 bases, leaving 6 bases not matched to a gene. The germline CDR1 and CDR2 sequences are MNHNY and SVGAGI (reference sequence). CDR3 in DNA: TGTGCCAGCAGCTACGACAGGGGCCACGAGCAGTACTTC. The encoded protein is CASSYDRGHEQYF.

The sample holds one count of this clone. The chain is built from TRBV4-1 and TRBJ2-1; the match to TRBD1 covers 11 bases. V lost 2 bases, J lost 11 bases, and 20 bases stayed unmatched. Germline CDR1 is MGHRA and CDR2 is YSYEKL. The CDR3 contains 19 residues. The CDR3 nucleotides read TGCGCCAGCAGCCAAACGAAGGACAGGGGGCTCCTTTTGGCTGGCAAGCAGTTCTTC. This sequence encodes CASSQTKDRGLLLAGKQFF.

V is TRBV4-1 and J is TRBJ1-3; D uncertain. The V end lost 0 bases, the J end lost 3 bases, and 12 bases lay between the germline ends. Germline-derived CDR1 and CDR2 are MGHRA and YSYEKL. The CDR3 runs 16 residues. CDR3 loop: CASSQDGPLGGNTIYF. The CDR3 DNA follows: TGCGCCAGCAGCCAAGACGGCCCCTTGGGTGGAAACACCATATATTTT.

The V gene is TRBV3-1 (or the pseudogene TRBV3-2), the J gene TRBJ1-4; 8 bases map to TRBD1. The V segment lost 8 bases and the J segment 7 bases; nucleotides outside the gene matches: 15. Germline lookup yields CDR1 LGHDT and CDR2 YNNKEL (reference sequence). The CDR3 totals 16 residues. The CDR3 spells CASSAGTGPQGEKLFF. The CDR3 bases are TGTGCCAGCTCCGCAGGGACAGGACCTCAAGGTGAAAAACTGTTTTTT.

The sample holds one count of this clone. The chain employs TRBV4-1 and TRBJ2-1; perhaps TRBD2 as D (7 bases). Trimming removed 3 bases from V and 5 bases from J, with 17 bases in between. The CDR3 loop spans 16 amino acids. Germline CDR1 reads MGHRA; CDR2 reads YSYEKL. The CDR3 DNA reads as TGCGCCAGCAGCCACCAAGGGGGGGGGAAACACAATGAGCAGTTCTTC. Protein: CASSHQGGGKHNEQFF.

J is TRBJ1-2 and V is TRBV18, with unresolved D. The ends were cut back, 4 bases at V and 1 base at J, with 13 bases in the middle. This CDR3 region has 15 residues. The germline gives CDR1 KGHSH, CDR2 LQKENI. The CDR3 is CASSQGIIINYGYTF. In DNA, the CDR3 is TGTGCCAGCTCACAGGGTATTATTATTAACTATGGCTACACCTTC.

This chain uses TRBV3-1 (or the pseudogene TRBV3-2) with TRBJ2-2; unclear D gene. The CDR3 covers 15 residues. Trimming removed 1 base at V and 6 bases at J, with 12 bases between. From germline, CDR1 is LGHDT and CDR2 YNNKEL (reference sequence). Written as DNA, the CDR3 is TGTGCCAGCAGCCAAGGTTGGGCAATCCCCGGGGAGCTGTTTTTT. Translation: CASSQGWAIPGELFF.

The chain recombines TRBV6-1 with TRBJ1-5; D is undetermined. V lost 0 bases to trimming and J lost 4 bases, with 7 bases between them. Germline V gives CDR1 MNHNS, CDR2 SASEGT. This CDR3 comprises 14 residues. The CDR3 spells CASSEAAENQPQHF. The CDR3 coding sequence is TGTGCCAGCAGTGAAGCGGCAGAAAATCAGCCCCAGCATTTT.

The CDR3 nucleotides are TGTGCCAGCAGCTTAGTCGGGTCGGGCTACACTGAAGCTTTCTTT. Protein product: CASSLVGSGYTEAFF. The chain carries TRBV11-2 and TRBJ1-1, with unresolved D. Germline CDR1 is SGHAT and CDR2 is FQNNGV. The CDR3 spans 15 residues. With 1 base removed from V and 3 bases from J, the gap between germline ends came to 12 bases.

CDR3 DNA: TGTGCCAGCAGTGACACGAACACCGGGGAGCTGTTTTTT. It codes for CASSDTNTGELFF. V gene TRBV6-4 combines with J gene TRBJ2-2; D remains unclear. The CDR3 contains 13 residues. Germline V gene lookup returns CDR1 MRHNA and CDR2 SNTAGT. V was clipped by 2 bases and J by 0 bases, with 1 base between them.

The rearrangement links TRBV30 to TRBJ1-1, with D possibly being TRBD1 (5 bases). The CDR3 is 16 residues long. Germline CDR1 GTSNPN, CDR2 SVGIG (reference sequence). V gave up 3 bases and J gave up 1 base, with 18 bases separating them. DNA for the CDR3: TGTGCCTGGAGCGGATTTGCCCGGGACGAGAACACTGAAGCTTTCTTT. Encoded protein: CAWSGFARDENTEAFF.

The chain carries TRBV6-1 and TRBJ1-5, with 9 bases lining up with TRBD1. V lost 3 bases, J lost 7 bases, and 7 bases stayed unmatched. The germline CDR1 and CDR2 sequences are MNHNS and SASEGT. The CDR3 runs 15 residues. The CDR3 spells CASSEGDRVSQPQHF. The CDR3 DNA reads TGTGCCAGCAGTGAGGGGGACAGGGTTAGCCAGCCCCAGCATTTT.